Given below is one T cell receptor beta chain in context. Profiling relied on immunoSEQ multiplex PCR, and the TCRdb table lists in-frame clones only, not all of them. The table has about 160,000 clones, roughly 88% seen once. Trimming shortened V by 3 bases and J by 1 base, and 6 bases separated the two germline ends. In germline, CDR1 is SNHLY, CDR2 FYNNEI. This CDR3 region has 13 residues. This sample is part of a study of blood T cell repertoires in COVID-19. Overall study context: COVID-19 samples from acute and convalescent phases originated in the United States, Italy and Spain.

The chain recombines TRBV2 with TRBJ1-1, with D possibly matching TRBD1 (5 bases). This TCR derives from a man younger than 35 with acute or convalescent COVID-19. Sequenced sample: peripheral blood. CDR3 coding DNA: TGTGCCAGCAGTGAGGGGGGGAACACTGAAGCTTTCTTT. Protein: CASSEGGNTEAFF.